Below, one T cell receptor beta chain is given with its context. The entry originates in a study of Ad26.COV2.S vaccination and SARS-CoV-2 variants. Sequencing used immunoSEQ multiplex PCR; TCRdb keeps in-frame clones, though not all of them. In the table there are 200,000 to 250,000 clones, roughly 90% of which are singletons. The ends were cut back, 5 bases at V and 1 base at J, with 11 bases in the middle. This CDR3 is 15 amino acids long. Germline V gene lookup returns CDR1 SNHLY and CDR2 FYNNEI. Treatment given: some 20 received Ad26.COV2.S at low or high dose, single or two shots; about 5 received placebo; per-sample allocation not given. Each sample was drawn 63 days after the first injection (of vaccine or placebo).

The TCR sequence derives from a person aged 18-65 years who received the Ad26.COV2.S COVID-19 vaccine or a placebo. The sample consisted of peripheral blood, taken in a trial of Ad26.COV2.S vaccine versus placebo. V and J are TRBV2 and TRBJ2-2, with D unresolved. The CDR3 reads CASSIRQQNTGELFF. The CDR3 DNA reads TGTGCCAGCAGTATTCGTCAGCAGAACACCGGGGAGCTGTTTTTT.